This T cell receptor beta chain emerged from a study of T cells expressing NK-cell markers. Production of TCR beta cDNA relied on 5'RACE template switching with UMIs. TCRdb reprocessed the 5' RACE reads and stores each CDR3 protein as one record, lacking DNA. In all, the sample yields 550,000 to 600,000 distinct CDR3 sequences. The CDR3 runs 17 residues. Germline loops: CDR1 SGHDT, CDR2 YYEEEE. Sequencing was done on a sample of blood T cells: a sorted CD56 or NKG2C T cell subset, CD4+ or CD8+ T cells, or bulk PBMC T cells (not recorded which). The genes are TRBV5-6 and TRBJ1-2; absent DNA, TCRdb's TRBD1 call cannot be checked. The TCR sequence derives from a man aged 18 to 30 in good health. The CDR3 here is CASSLVPTGRTNYGYTF.